The 29 T cell receptor beta chains given below trace back to one sample, sequenced in a study of beta chain features in type 1 diabetes. Antigens of these TCRs are unknown. Overall study results and limits: Among all four CD4+ subsets, Type 1 diabetes patients had TCRB CDR3s that were moderately but significantly shorter.

The study reverse transcribed the entire isolated RNA, so it sequenced expressed TCRB transcripts. Assay: immunoSEQ multiplex PCR; the TCRdb copy retains only in-frame clones and omits some. The top ten hold almost 0.02% of the sample, which has about 240,000 clones, approximately 15% seen once. Sequenced: naive CD4+ T cells from blood. The receptors stem from a young man with type 1 diabetes.

The rearrangement uses TRBV14 and TRBJ2-5; TRBD1 aligns across 8 bases. Per the germline V gene, CDR1 is SGHDN and CDR2 is FVKESK. Trimming cost V 1 base and J 5 bases; bases outside gene matches: 9. The CDR3 runs 16 residues. The CDR3: CASSQGVQGAFETQYF. Written as DNA, the CDR3 is TGTGCCAGCAGCCAAGGGGTGCAGGGGGCCTTTGAGACCCAGTACTTC.

This clone has a handful of counts. The junction differs from germline at one of its ends, possibly a read error. This chain uses TRBV5-1 with TRBJ2-5; D unresolved. The CDR3 consists of 12 residues. The germline V gene has CDR1 SGHRS and CDR2 YFSETQ. CDR3 nucleotides: TGTGCCAGCAGCTCACTATCAGAGACCCAGTACTTC. Translation: CASSSLSETQYF.

CDR3 loop: CASSLRWDRSQETQYF. The CDR3, as DNA: TGTGCCAGCAGCTTACGGTGGGACAGGAGCCAAGAGACCCAGTACTTC. The chain employs TRBV7-9 and TRBJ2-5, with TRBD1 identical over 8 bases. There are 16 residues in the CDR3. Trimming took 2 bases from V and 1 from J; bases not matched to a gene: 6. Germline V gene lookup returns CDR1 SEHNR and CDR2 FQNEAQ (reference sequence). The full variable domain, its missing parts supplied by reference TRBV7-9 and TRBJ2-5, is DTGVSQNPRHKITKRGQNVTFRCDPISEHNRLYWYRQTLGQGPEFLTYFQNEAQLEKSRLLSDRFSAERPKGSFSTLEIQRTEQGDSAMYLCASSLRWDRSQETQYFGPGTRLLVL.

The CDR3 DNA reads TGTGCCAGCGGGACCGGGACACCGGACCGCTCTCAGTACTTC. Protein product: CASGTGTPDRSQYF. The chain recombines TRBV9 with TRBJ2-7; maybe TRBD1 (6 bases). This CDR3 has 14 amino acids. V lost 7 bases, J lost 10 bases, and 24 bases lay in between. The germline V gene has CDR1 SGDLS and CDR2 YYNGEE.

This chain connects TRBV4-1 to TRBJ1-6, with 9 bases aligning to TRBD1. Germline-derived CDR1 and CDR2 are MGHRA and YSYEKL. The V segment lost 3 bases and the J segment 7 bases; nucleotides outside the gene matches: 16. This CDR3 has 19 residues. CDR3 sequence: CASSQETGGVFSWNSPLHF. DNA for the CDR3: TGCGCCAGCAGCCAGGAGACAGGGGGGGTTTTTTCGTGGAATTCACCCCTCCACTTT.

This clone was detected a few times. The rearrangement uses TRBV29-1 and TRBJ2-3; D perhaps matches TRBD1 (6 bases). This CDR3 has 16 residues. From germline, CDR1 is SQVTM and CDR2 ANQGSEA. V lost 2 bases, J lost 0 bases, and 15 bases lay in between. CDR3 in amino acids: CSVEHRQASSTDTQYF. Here the CDR3 DNA reads TGCAGCGTTGAACATCGACAGGCCTCTAGCACAGATACGCAGTATTTT.

The chain links TRBV29-1 to TRBJ1-1, with a possible D match to TRBD1 (6 bases). This CDR3 has 13 amino acids. Germline V gene sequence: CDR1 SQVTM, CDR2 ANQGSEA. V was clipped by 7 bases and J by 5 bases, with 17 bases between them. The CDR3 bases are TGCAGCGCCCATAGGGAAACAGGGACTGAAGCTTTCTTT. As protein: CSAHRETGTEAFF.

This clone has a handful of counts. This chain's CDR3 is CASSFGTGGTEQFF. The CDR3 bases are TGCGCCAGCAGCTTCGGGACAGGGGGCACTGAGCAGTTCTTC. The rearrangement joins TRBV5-1 to TRBJ2-1; 12 bases map to TRBD1. The germline V gene encodes CDR1 SGHRS and CDR2 YFSETQ. Unmatched junction bases numbered 3, after V lost 2 bases and J lost 9 bases. CDR3 length: 14 residues.

The gene calls are TRBV29-1 and TRBJ1-2, with D possibly matching TRBD1 (6 bases). The CDR3 loop spans 14 amino acids. V was clipped by 1 base and J by 1 base, with 10 bases between them. Germline V gene sequence: CDR1 SQVTM, CDR2 ANQGSEA. Here the CDR3 DNA reads TGCAGCGTTGAAGGACAGGAGAATAACTATGGCTACACCTTC. Protein: CSVEGQENNYGYTF.

The rearrangement uses TRBV5-1 and TRBJ2-3; 8 positions agree with TRBD2. This CDR3 has 14 amino acids. V shed 3 bases, J shed 5 bases, and the junction held 5 bases outside the gene matches. In germline, CDR1 is SGHRS, CDR2 YFSETQ. The CDR3 DNA reads as TGCGCCAGCAGCTACGCGGGAGGCAAAGATACGCAGTATTTT. Amino acid sequence: CASSYAGGKDTQYF.

This chain joins TRBV11-2 and TRBJ1-1; D is ambiguous. Germline V gene sequence: CDR1 SGHAT, CDR2 FQNNGV. V dropped 3 bases and J dropped 4 bases, with 9 bases sitting between them. The CDR3 extends over 13 amino acids. CDR3 in amino acids: CASSFPQPTEAFF. CDR3 bases: TGTGCCAGCAGCTTCCCACAGCCCACTGAAGCTTTCTTT.

The rearrangement joins TRBV21-1 to TRBJ1-2; TRBD1 was called by the table and not checked on the DNA. TRBV21-1 is deemed a pseudogene. The CDR3 contains 15 residues. CDR3 coding DNA: TGTGCCAGCAGCAAAGTCGACCGGTCAGGGGACGGCTACACCTTC. Residues: CASSKVDRSGDGYTF.

CDR3 loop: CASSVGSGPTDTQYF. The CDR3 DNA reads TGTGCCAGCAGCGTGGGGAGCGGCCCCACAGATACGCAGTATTTT. The V gene is TRBV9, the J gene TRBJ2-3; D perhaps matches TRBD2 (5 bases). The CDR3 runs 15 residues. Germline loops: CDR1 SGDLS, CDR2 YYNGEE. V lost 2 bases to trimming and J lost 2 bases, with 12 bases between them.

This clone was seen a handful of times. The chain employs TRBV4-2 and TRBJ2-6; weak D call: TRBD2 (6 bases). Trimming cost V 0 bases and J 4 bases, with 10 bases left between them. CDR3 length: 16 residues. Germline CDR1 and CDR2: LGHNA and YNFKEQ. Here the CDR3 reads CASSQDGRLGANVLTF. CDR3 sequence (DNA): TGTGCCAGCAGCCAAGATGGGAGGCTCGGGGCCAACGTCCTGACTTTC.

J is TRBJ1-1 and V is TRBV2; 9 nucleotides align to TRBD1. The CDR3 consists of 15 residues. V dropped 7 bases and J dropped 1; count of bases not matched to a gene: 7. Germline lookup yields CDR1 SNHLY and CDR2 FYNNEI. The CDR3 reads CASMLDRGANTEAFF. Written as DNA, the CDR3 is TGTGCCAGCATGTTGGACAGGGGCGCGAACACTGAAGCTTTCTTT.

This clone showed up just a few times. The V and J genes are TRBV5-4 and TRBJ2-3; 7 positions match TRBD2. The junction had 6 bases not matched to a gene; V was cut back by 10 bases and J by 1 base. The CDR3 spans 13 residues. Germline CDR1 reads SGHNT; CDR2 reads YYREEE (reference sequence). CDR3 nucleotide sequence: TGTGCCTCAGGACTAGAGGGCACAGATACGCAGTATTTT. This sequence encodes CASGLEGTDTQYF.

There are a few counts of this clone. V is TRBV6-5 and J is TRBJ1-2, with D perhaps TRBD1 (5 bases). V was cut by 4 bases and J by 8 bases, with 11 bases left in between. The CDR3 extends over 12 amino acids. The germline V gene has CDR1 MNHEY and CDR2 SVGAGI. CDR3 protein: CASSWSGRGYTF. CDR3 sequence (DNA): TGTGCCAGCAGTTGGTCAGGGCGCGGCTACACCTTC.

This clone was detected a few times. V gene TRBV29-1 combines with J gene TRBJ2-3; TRBD2 aligns across 11 bases. The CDR3 is made up of 15 amino acids. V was clipped by 4 bases and J by 3 bases; unmatched bases: 6. Germline values: CDR1 SQVTM, CDR2 ANQGSEA. CDR3 in DNA: TGCAGCGTTGGGCTAGCGGGGGGCATAACAGATACGCAGTATTTT. Translation gives CSVGLAGGITDTQYF.

This rearrangement joins TRBV19 to TRBJ1-5; weak D call: TRBD1 (5 bases). Germline values: CDR1 LNHDA, CDR2 SQIVND (reference sequence). The CDR3 covers 13 residues. Between the trimmed V and J ends, which lost 1 base and 5 bases, there was a span of 6 bases. CDR3 bases: TGTGCCAGTAGTATAGGGGGCTATCAGCCCCAGCATTTT. Translating it yields CASSIGGYQPQHF.

The table lists this clone with a few counts. The chain combines TRBV30 with TRBJ1-1; no firm D call. This CDR3 contains 11 residues. V was shortened by 3 bases and J by 10 bases, with 12 bases between the two germline ends. In germline, CDR1 is GTSNPN, CDR2 SVGIG (reference sequence). The CDR3 is CAWRETGSAFF. The CDR3 DNA follows: TGTGCCTGGAGGGAGACCGGCTCAGCTTTCTTT.

J is TRBJ2-7 and V is TRBV10-3; 7 nucleotides match TRBD1. Losses at the gene ends were 6 bases for V and 0 bases for J; bases not matched to a gene: 2. Germline CDR1 and CDR2: ENHRY and SYGVKD. The CDR3 is 13 amino acids. CDR3 bases: TGTGCCATCAGCGGGACAGACTCCTACGAGCAGTACTTC. Translated: CAISGTDSYEQYF.

The rearrangement links TRBV6-6 to TRBJ2-2; possible D gene TRBD1, 6 bases. Between the trimmed V and J ends, which lost 5 bases and 8 bases, there was a span of 18 bases. The CDR3 is 15 amino acids. CDR1 is MNHNY and CDR2 is SVGAGI in the germline V gene (reference sequence). Here the CDR3 reads CASSTGTRGVGELFF. The CDR3 coding sequence is TGTGCCAGCAGTACCGGGACAAGGGGAGTTGGGGAGCTGTTTTTT.

V usage is TRBV20-1 and J usage is TRBJ2-7; D is possibly TRBD1 (6 bases). With 6 bases removed from V and 4 bases from J, the gap between germline ends came to 10 bases. CDR1 DFQATT and CDR2 SNEGSKA come from the germline V gene (reference sequence). The CDR3 is 11 residues long. The CDR3 region has the DNA TGCAGTGCCGGGACACATTACGAGCAGTACTTC. Its translation is CSAGTHYEQYF.

The chain recombines TRBV18 with TRBJ2-6; 7 bases map to TRBD2. The V segment lost 6 bases and the J segment 5 bases; nucleotides outside the gene matches: 10. This CDR3 spans 16 amino acids. Germline values: CDR1 KGHSH, CDR2 LQKENI. CDR3 sequence (DNA): TGTGCCAGCTCGCCCCCGGGGGGAGTCCGGGCCAACGTCCTGACTTTC. Its translation is CASSPPGGVRANVLTF.

The V and J genes are TRBV5-1 and TRBJ2-5; no clear D gene. The CDR3 runs to 13 residues. CDR1 and CDR2 (germline): SGHRS, YFSETQ. V was clipped by 3 bases and J by 0 bases, with 6 bases between them. Here the CDR3 reads CASSSGYQETQYF. The CDR3 nucleotides are TGCGCCAGCAGCTCTGGCTACCAAGAGACCCAGTACTTC. Supplemented by reference TRBV5-1 and TRBJ2-5, the full variable domain reads KAGVTQTPRYLIKTRGQQVTLSCSPISGHRSVSWYQQTPGQGLQFLFEYFSETQRNKGNFPGRFSGRQFSNSRSEMNVSTLELGDSALYLCASSSGYQETQYFGPGTRLLVL.

This chain joins TRBV27 and TRBJ1-1; D remains ambiguous. Trimming left V 3 bases short and J 0 bases short, with 14 bases between. Germline CDR1 is MNHEY and CDR2 is SMNVEV (reference sequence). There are 16 residues in the CDR3. The CDR3 sequence: CASSFRRELMNTEAFF. The CDR3 DNA sequence: TGTGCCAGCAGTTTTCGTCGTGAGTTGATGAACACTGAAGCTTTCTTT.

This clone has more than one count but fewer than ten. The chain joins TRBV30 to TRBJ1-1, with a possible D match to TRBD1 (5 bases). Germline V gene sequence: CDR1 GTSNPN, CDR2 SVGIG (reference sequence). Between the trimmed V and J ends, which lost 4 bases and 4 bases, there was a span of 13 bases. This CDR3 contains 13 residues. This chain's CDR3 is CAWTLLQVTEAFF. DNA of the CDR3: TGTGCCTGGACCCTTCTACAGGTCACTGAAGCTTTCTTT.

This clone was counted a few times. The chain employs TRBV7-7 and TRBJ2-5; TRBD2 might be the D (5 bases). Germline V gene data show CDR1 as SSHAT and CDR2 as FNYEAQ (reference sequence). V lost 1 base, J lost 2 bases, and 11 bases lay in between. The CDR3 sequence is 15 residues long. The CDR3 region has the DNA TGTGCCAGCAGCTTAGGAGGTGGGGAGCAAGAGACCCAGTACTTC. Translating it yields CASSLGGGEQETQYF.

The rearrangement links TRBV29-1 to TRBJ2-7; 11 bases agree with TRBD2. Germline V gene lookup returns CDR1 SQVTM and CDR2 ANQGSEA. The CDR3 sequence is 14 residues long. Trimming at V came to 5 bases and at J to 0 bases, leaving 3 bases not matched to a gene. The CDR3 loop is CSVSTSGDSYEQYF. DNA for the CDR3: TGCAGCGTTTCGACTAGCGGGGACTCCTACGAGCAGTACTTC.